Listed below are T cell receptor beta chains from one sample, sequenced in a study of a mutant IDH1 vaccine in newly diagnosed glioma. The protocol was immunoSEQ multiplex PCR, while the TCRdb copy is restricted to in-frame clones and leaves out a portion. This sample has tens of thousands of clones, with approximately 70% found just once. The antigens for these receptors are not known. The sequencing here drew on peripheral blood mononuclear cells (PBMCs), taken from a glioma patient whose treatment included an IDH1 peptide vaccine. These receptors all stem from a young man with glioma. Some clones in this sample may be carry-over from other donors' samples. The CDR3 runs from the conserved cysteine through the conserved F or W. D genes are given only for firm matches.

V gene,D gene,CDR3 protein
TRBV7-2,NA,CASSRERVRKRETQYF
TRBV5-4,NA,CASSLGGSAVSYEQYF
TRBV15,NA,CATSRTLAGGIGANTEAFF
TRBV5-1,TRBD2,CASSPAGGGETQYF
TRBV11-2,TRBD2,CASSPTSGYEQYF
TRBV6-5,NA,CASTKTPNYGYTF
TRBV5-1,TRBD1,CASSTPGTGNYEQYF
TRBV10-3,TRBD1,CAISLGQGARYNEQFF
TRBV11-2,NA,CASSAVGEYYGYTF
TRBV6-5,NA,CATAGPNTEAFF
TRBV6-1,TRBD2,CASSEVRERDNEQFF
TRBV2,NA,CASSEDRQPDPNYGYTF
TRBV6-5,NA,CASSFNTGHYYGYTF
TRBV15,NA,CATSRGGSGSGELFF